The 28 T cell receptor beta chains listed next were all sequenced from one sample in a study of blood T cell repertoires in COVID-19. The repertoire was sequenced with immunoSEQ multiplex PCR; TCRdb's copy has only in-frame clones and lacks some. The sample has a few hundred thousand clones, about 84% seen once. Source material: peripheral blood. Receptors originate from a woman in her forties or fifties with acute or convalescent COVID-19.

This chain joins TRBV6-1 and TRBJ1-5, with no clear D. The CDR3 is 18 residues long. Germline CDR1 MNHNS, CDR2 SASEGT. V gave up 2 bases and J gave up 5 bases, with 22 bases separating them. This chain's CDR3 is CASSEYPWAGGLDQPQHF. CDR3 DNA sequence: TGTGCCAGCAGTGAATACCCCTGGGCCGGTGGTTTGGATCAGCCCCAGCATTTT.

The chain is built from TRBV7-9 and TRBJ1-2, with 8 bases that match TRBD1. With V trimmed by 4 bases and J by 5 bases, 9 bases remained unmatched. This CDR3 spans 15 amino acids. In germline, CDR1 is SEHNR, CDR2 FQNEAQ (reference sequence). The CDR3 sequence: CASSSAGQGPYGYTF. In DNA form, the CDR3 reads TGTGCCAGCAGCTCAGCCGGACAGGGTCCATATGGCTACACCTTC. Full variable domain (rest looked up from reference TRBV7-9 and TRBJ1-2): DTGVSQNPRHKITKRGQNVTFRCDPISEHNRLYWYRQTLGQGPEFLTYFQNEAQLEKSRLLSDRFSAERPKGSFSTLEIQRTEQGDSAMYLCASSSAGQGPYGYTFGSGTRLTVV.

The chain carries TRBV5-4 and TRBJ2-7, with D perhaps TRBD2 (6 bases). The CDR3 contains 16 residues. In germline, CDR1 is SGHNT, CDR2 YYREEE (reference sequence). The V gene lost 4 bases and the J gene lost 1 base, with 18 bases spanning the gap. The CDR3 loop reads CASSPSPSGDSYEQYF. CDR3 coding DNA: TGTGCCAGCAGCCCTTCCCCGTCGGGGGATTCCTACGAGCAGTACTTC.

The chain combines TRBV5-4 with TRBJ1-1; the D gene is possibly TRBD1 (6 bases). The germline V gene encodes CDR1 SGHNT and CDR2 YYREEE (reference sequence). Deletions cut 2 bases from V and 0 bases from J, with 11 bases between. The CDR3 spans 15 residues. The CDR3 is CASSFFDRMNTEAFF. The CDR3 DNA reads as TGTGCCAGCAGCTTTTTTGACAGGATGAACACTGAAGCTTTCTTT.

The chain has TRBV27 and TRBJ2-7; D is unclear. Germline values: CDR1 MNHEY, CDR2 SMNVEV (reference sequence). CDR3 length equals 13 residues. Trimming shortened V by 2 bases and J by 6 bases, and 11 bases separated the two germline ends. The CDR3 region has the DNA TGTGCCAGCAGTTTAAAGACTTCTGCCGAGCAGTACTTC. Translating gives CASSLKTSAEQYF.

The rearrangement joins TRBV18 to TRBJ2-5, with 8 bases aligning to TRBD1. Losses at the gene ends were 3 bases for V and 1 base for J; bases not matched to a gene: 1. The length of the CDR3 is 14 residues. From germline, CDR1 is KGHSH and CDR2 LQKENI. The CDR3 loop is CASSPGTGQETQYF. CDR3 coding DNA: TGTGCCAGCTCACCCGGGACAGGCCAAGAGACCCAGTACTTC.

This CDR3 reads CASSQSSGSYEQYF. As DNA, the CDR3 is TGTGCCAGCAGCCAGTCTAGCGGTTCCTACGAGCAGTACTTC. V gene TRBV3-1 (or the pseudogene TRBV3-2) combines with J gene TRBJ2-7; 7 bases map to TRBD2. V gave up 3 bases and J gave up 1 base; unmatched junction bases: 3. Per germline, CDR1 LGHDT and CDR2 YNNKEL (reference sequence). The CDR3 runs 14 residues.

CDR3 sequence (DNA): TGTGCCAGCAGCTTAGTCCCGGTGTCCTACGAGCAGTACTTC. This codes for CASSLVPVSYEQYF. The J gene is TRBJ2-7, the V gene TRBV7-2; no clear D gene. The CDR3 totals 14 residues. Germline CDR1 and CDR2: SGHTA and FQGNSA. The V end was cut by 1 base, the J end by 1 base, with 8 bases between.

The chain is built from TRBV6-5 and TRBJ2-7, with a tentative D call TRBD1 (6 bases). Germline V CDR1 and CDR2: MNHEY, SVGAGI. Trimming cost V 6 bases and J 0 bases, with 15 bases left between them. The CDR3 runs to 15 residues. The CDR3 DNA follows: TGTGCCAGCAGCGACACCGGGACACTCTCCTACGAGCAGTACTTC. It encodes CASSDTGTLSYEQYF.

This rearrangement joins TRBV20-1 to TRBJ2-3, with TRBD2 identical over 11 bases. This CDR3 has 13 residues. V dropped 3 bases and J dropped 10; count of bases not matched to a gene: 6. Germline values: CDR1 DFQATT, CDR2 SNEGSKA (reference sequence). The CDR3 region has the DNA TGCAGTGCTAGTAGCGGGAGGGCCAGGTCGCAGTATTTT. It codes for CSASSGRARSQYF.

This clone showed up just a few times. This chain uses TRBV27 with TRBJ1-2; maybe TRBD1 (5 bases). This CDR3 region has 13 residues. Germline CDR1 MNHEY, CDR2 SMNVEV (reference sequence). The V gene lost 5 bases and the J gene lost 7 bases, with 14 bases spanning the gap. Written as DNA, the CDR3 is TGTGCCAGCAGTCTCAACCAGGGCATTGGCTACACCTTC. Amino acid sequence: CASSLNQGIGYTF.

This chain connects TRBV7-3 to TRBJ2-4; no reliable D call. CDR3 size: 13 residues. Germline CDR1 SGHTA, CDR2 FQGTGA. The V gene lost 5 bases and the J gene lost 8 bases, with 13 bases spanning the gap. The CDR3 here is CASSPLIGDIQYF. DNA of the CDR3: TGTGCCAGCAGCCCACTTATAGGAGACATTCAGTACTTC.

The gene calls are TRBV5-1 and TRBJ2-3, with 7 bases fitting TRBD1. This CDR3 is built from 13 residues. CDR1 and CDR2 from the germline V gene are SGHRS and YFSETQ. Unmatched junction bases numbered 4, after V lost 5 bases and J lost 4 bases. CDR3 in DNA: TGCGCCAGCAGGAGGGACAGTTCAGATACGCAGTATTTT. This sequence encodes CASRRDSSDTQYF.

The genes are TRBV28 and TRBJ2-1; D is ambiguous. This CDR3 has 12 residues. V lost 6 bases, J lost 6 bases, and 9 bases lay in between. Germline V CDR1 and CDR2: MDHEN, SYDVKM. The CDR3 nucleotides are TGTGCCAGCAGCCCTTTGGCCAATGAGCAGTTCTTC. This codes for CASSPLANEQFF.

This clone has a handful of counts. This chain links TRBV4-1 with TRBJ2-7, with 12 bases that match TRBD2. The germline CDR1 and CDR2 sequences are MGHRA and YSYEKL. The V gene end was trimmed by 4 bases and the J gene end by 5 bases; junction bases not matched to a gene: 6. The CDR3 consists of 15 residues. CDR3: CASSPTSGRQHEQYF. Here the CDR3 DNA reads TGCGCCAGCAGCCCGACTAGCGGGAGACAGCACGAGCAGTACTTC.

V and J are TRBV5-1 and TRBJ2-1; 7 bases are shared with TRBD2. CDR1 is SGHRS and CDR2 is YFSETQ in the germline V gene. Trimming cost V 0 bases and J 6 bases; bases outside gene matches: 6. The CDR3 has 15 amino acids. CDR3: CASSLVGGSSNEQFF. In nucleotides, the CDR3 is TGCGCCAGCAGCTTGGTTGGCGGGAGTTCCAATGAGCAGTTCTTC.

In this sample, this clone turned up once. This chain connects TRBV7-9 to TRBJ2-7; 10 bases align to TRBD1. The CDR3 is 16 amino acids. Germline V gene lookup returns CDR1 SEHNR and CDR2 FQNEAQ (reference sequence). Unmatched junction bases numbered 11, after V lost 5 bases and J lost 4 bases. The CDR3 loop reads CASSLCRDRGMYEQYF. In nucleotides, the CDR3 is TGTGCCAGCAGCCTGTGCCGGGACAGGGGAATGTACGAGCAGTACTTC. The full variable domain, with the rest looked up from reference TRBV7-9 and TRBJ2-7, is DTGVSQNPRHKITKRGQNVTFRCDPISEHNRLYWYRQTLGQGPEFLTYFQNEAQLEKSRLLSDRFSAERPKGSFSTLEIQRTEQGDSAMYLCASSLCRDRGMYEQYFGPGTRLTVT.

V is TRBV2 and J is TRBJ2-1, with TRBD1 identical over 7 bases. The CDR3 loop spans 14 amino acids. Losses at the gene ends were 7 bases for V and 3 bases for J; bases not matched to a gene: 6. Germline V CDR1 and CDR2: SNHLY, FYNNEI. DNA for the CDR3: TGTGCCAGCACTGGCGCAGGGGGCTACAATGAGCAGTTCTTC. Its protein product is CASTGAGGYNEQFF.

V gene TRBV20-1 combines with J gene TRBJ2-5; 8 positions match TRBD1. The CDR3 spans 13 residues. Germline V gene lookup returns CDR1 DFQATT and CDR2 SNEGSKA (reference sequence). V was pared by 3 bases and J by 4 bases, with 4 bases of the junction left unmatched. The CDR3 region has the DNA TGCAGTGCTAGTTACAGGGGGTCAGAGACCCAGTACTTC. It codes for CSASYRGSETQYF.

CDR3 residues: CASSQERLASDTQYF. Written as DNA, the CDR3 is TGTGCCAGCAGCCAAGAGCGCCTAGCTTCAGATACGCAGTATTTT. The chain combines TRBV4-2 with TRBJ2-3, with a weak D call TRBD2 (5 bases). Deletions cut 0 bases from V and 4 bases from J, with 11 bases between. The length of the CDR3 is 15 residues. Per germline, CDR1 LGHNA and CDR2 YNFKEQ.

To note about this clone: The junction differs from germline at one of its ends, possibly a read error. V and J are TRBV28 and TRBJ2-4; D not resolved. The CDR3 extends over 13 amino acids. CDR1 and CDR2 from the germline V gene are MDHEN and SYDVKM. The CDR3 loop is CASSFEAINIQYF. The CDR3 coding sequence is TGTGCCAGCAGTTTTGAGGCCATAAACATTCAGTACTTC.

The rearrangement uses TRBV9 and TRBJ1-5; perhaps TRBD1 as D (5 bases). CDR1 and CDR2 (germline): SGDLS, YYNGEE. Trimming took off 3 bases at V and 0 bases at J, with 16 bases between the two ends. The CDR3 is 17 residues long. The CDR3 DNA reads TGTGCCAGCAGCGCGGACATTGCCCCGTATAGCAATCAGCCCCAGCATTTT. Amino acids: CASSADIAPYSNQPQHF.

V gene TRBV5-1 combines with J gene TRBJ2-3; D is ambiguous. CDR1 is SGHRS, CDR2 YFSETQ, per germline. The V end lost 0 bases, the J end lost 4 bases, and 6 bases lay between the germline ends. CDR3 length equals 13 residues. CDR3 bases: TGCGCCAGCAGCTTGGGACACCCAGATACGCAGTATTTT. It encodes CASSLGHPDTQYF.

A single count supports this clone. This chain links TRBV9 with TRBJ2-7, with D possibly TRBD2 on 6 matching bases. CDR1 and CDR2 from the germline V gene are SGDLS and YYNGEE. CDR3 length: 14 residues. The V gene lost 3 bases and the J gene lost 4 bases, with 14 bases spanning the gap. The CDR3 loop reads CASSETGELYEQYF. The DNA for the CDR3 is TGTGCCAGCAGCGAGACGGGGGAGCTGTACGAGCAGTACTTC.

The CDR3 spells CASSSPGEGDTIYF. The CDR3 coding sequence is TGTGCCAGCAGTTCCCCGGGGGAAGGGGACACCATATATTTT. This chain connects TRBV28 to TRBJ1-3; a weak D match, TRBD1 (5 bases). V shed 4 bases and J shed 8 bases, with 15 bases lying between them. This CDR3 has 14 amino acids. The germline V gene has CDR1 MDHEN and CDR2 SYDVKM.

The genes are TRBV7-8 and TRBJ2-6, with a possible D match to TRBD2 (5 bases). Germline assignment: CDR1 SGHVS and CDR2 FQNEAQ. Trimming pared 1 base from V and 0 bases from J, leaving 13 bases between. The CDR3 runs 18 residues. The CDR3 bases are TGTGCCAGCAGCTTAGGTTGGACTCCTTCCTCTGGGGCCAACGTCCTGACTTTC. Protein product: CASSLGWTPSSGANVLTF.

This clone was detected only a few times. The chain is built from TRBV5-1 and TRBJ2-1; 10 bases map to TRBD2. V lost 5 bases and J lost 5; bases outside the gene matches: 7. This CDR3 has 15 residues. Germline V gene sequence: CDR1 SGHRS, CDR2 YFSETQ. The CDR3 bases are TGCGCCAGCAGGGCCGGGACTAGCGTAGACAATGAGCAGTTCTTC. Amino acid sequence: CASRAGTSVDNEQFF.

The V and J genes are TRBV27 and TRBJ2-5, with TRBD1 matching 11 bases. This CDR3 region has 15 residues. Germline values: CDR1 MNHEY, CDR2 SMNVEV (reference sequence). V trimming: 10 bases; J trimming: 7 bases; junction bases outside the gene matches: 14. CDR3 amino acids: CATLQDRGLGGTQYF. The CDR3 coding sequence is TGTGCCACCCTACAGGACAGGGGGCTAGGGGGGACCCAGTACTTC.